This T cell receptor (beta chain) was captured in a study of early T cells in non-severe SARS-CoV-2 infection. Study-wide context: Bulk RNA from unsorted whole blood was sequenced; chains were unpaired.

With 1 base removed from V and 1 base from J, the gap between germline ends came to 11 bases. The CDR3 consists of 16 residues. Germline CDR1 LGHDT, CDR2 YNNKEL (reference sequence). Individual cDNA molecules each received unique molecular identifiers attached to them. Each CDR3 protein is one row after TCRdb ran MiXCR on the 5' RACE reads. The sample shows 37,000 or so distinct CDR3 sequences, 4.5% to 5% of them seen only once. V usage is TRBV3-1 and J usage is TRBJ2-1; tentative D call: TRBD1 (6 bases). The sequence derives from an adult who was a healthcare worker with PCR-confirmed SARS-CoV-2 infection or an uninfected control (not recorded which). The sequencing input was whole blood. CDR3 protein: CASSQGTVGSYNEQFF. The CDR3 bases are TGTGCCAGCAGCCAAGGGACAGTGGGTTCCTACAATGAGCAGTTCTTC.